Listed below are T cell receptor beta chains from one sample, sequenced in a study of CD8 T cells in ankylosing spondylitis. TCRdb ran MiXCR on the 5' RACE reads and lists one entry per CDR3 protein. The sample contains roughly 180,000 distinct CDR3 sequences, 9.8% of which appear only once. The source material was blood, either unsorted or a sorted T cell fraction (not recorded which). Source of these receptors: a female donor with ankylosing spondylitis or in good health (not recorded which). CDR3s include the opening cysteine and the closing phenylalanine or tryptophan. The D gene is left open where the match is weak. Expanded clones are given a class, and other clones once, few, many or no size at all.

>.|few|TRBJ2-1|TRBV11-2|16
CASSPGENGAYNEQFF
TGTGCCAGCAGCCCGGGGGAGAATGGGGCTTACAATGAGCAGTTCTTC
>.|few|TRBJ2-1|TRBV7-3|15
CASSSGVGGYNEQFF
TGTGCCAGCAGCTCCGGGGTCGGGGGCTACAATGAGCAGTTCTTC
>.|many|TRBJ2-7|TRBV20-1|13
CSARDRLLYEQYF
TGCAGTGCTAGAGACCGACTCCTGTACGAGCAGTACTTC
>TRBD1|.|TRBJ1-1|TRBV27|13
CASSFPGQDEAFF
TGTGCCAGCAGTTTTCCCGGACAGGATGAAGCTTTCTTT
>TRBD1|once|TRBJ2-1|TRBV7-9|14
CASREGRGPDEQFF
TGTGCCAGCAGGGAGGGCAGGGGGCCGGATGAGCAGTTCTTC
>TRBD1|many|TRBJ2-1|TRBV29-1|13
CSARTGEYNEQFF
TGCAGCGCTCGGACAGGGGAATACAATGAGCAGTTCTTC
>.|.|TRBJ1-2|TRBV4-3|17
CASSQEQGRKANYGYTF
TGCGCCAGCAGCCAAGAGCAGGGCCGAAAAGCTAACTATGGCTACACCTTC
>TRBD2|.|TRBJ2-3|TRBV10-1|15
CASSAGAGGPDTQYF
TGCGCCAGCAGTGCCGGAGCGGGAGGGCCAGATACGCAGTATTTT
>TRBD1|.|TRBJ2-1|TRBV20-1|14
CSARGTGFYNEQFF
TGCAGTGCTAGGGGGACAGGCTTCTACAATGAGCAGTTCTTC
>.|few|TRBJ1-6|TRBV6-5|14
CASSYRRYNSPLHF
TGTGCCAGCAGTTACCGACGGTATAATTCACCCCTCCACTTT
>.|few|TRBJ1-4|TRBV13|14
CASSHGDIGEKLFF
TGTGCCAGCAGTCATGGTGATATCGGGGAAAAACTGTTTTTT
>.|many|TRBJ2-1|TRBV7-9|10
CASSQVEQFF
TGTGCCAGCAGTCAAGTTGAGCAGTTCTTC
>.|.|TRBJ2-7|TRBV9|13
CASSAGTGYEQYF
TGTGCCAGCAGCGCCGGGACGGGCTACGAGCAGTACTTC
>.|few|TRBJ1-1|TRBV2|14
CASSEETGNTEAFF
TGTGCCAGCAGTGAAGAAACAGGGAACACTGAAGCTTTCTTT
>.|.|TRBJ2-7|TRBV6-1|13
CASSEKYQMEQYF
TGTGCCAGCAGCGAGAAGTATCAGATGGAGCAGTACTTC
>.|.|TRBJ2-5|TRBV29-1|12
CSVVWGGETQYF
TGCAGCGTTGTGTGGGGAGGCGAGACCCAGTACTTC
>TRBD2|.|TRBJ2-1|TRBV7-9|17
CASSSYASGGSFNEQFF
TGTGCCAGCAGCTCGTACGCCTCGGGCGGGAGCTTTAATGAGCAGTTCTTC
>.|few|TRBJ1-1|TRBV7-2|14
CASSLASEGTEAFF
TGTGCCAGCAGCTTGGCCTCAGAGGGAACTGAAGCTTTCTTT
>.|many|TRBJ2-5|TRBV20-1|12
CSAGPLMGTQYF
TGCAGTGCTGGCCCTTTAATGGGGACCCAGTACTTC
>.|many|TRBJ2-7|TRBV12-3/TRBV12-4|13
CASSLVPPVEQYF
TGTGCCAGCAGTTTAGTACCCCCGGTGGAGCAGTACTTC
>.|.|TRBJ2-1|TRBV20-1|11
CSGSRGSEQFF
TGCAGTGGGTCCCGGGGCAGTGAGCAGTTCTTC
>TRBD1|few|TRBJ2-2|TRBV12-3/TRBV12-4|14
CASSFTTGGGELFF
TGTGCCAGCAGTTTCACGACAGGGGGCGGGGAGCTGTTTTTT
>.|.|TRBJ2-7|TRBV4-1|12
CASSQDDYEQYF
TGCGCCAGCAGCCAAGATGACTACGAGCAGTACTTC
>.|many|TRBJ2-7|TRBV24-1|13
CATSAGEGYEQYF
TGTGCCACCAGTGCTGGCGAAGGCTACGAGCAGTACTTC
>.|.|TRBJ2-1|TRBV15|15
CATSRVTDSLNEQFF
TGTGCCACCAGCAGAGTGACAGATTCCTTAAATGAGCAGTTCTTC
>.|many|TRBJ1-1|TRBV28|14
CASSLIQGGTEAFF
TGTGCCAGCAGTTTAATCCAGGGAGGGACTGAAGCTTTCTTT
>.|.|TRBJ1-6|TRBV27|15
CASTRSHSYNSPLHF
TGTGCCAGCACCAGGAGTCACTCCTATAATTCACCCCTCCACTTT
>TRBD2|few|TRBJ2-7|TRBV2|14
CASSEASGPYEQYF
TGTGCCAGCAGTGAGGCTAGCGGCCCCTACGAGCAGTACTTC